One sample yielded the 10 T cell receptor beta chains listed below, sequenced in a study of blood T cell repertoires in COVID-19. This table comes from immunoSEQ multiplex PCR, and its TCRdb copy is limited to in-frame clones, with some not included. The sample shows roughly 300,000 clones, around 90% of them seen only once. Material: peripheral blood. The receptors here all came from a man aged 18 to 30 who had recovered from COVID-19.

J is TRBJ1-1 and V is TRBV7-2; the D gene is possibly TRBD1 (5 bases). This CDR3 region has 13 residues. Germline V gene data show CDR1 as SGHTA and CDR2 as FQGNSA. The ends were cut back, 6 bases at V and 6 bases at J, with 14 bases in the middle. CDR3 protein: CASSLRRGAEAFF. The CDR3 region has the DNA TGTGCCAGCAGTCTTCGACGGGGGGCTGAAGCTTTCTTT.

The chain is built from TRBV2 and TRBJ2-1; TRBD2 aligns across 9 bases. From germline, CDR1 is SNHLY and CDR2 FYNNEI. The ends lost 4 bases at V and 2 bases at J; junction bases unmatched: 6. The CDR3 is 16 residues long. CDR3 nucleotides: TGTGCCAGCAGTGTTGGAGCGGGGGGCACCTACAATGAGCAGTTCTTC. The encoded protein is CASSVGAGGTYNEQFF. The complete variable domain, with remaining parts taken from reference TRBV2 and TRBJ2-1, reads EPEVTQTPSHQVTQMGQEVILRCVPISNHLYFYWYRQILGQKVEFLVSFYNNEISEKSEIFDDQFSVERPDGSNFTLKIRSTKLEDSAMYFCASSVGAGGTYNEQFFGPGTRLTVL.

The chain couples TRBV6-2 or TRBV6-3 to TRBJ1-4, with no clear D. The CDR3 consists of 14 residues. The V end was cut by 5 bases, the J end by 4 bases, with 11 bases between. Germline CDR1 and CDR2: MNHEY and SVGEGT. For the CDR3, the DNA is TGTGCCAGCAGTGGCGGTGGAGGTAATGAAAAACTGTTTTTT. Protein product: CASSGGGGNEKLFF.

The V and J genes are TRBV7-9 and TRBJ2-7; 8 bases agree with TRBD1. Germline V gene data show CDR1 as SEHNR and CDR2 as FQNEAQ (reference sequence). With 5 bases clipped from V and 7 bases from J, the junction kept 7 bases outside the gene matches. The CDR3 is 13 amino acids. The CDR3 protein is CASSQTGAGEQYF. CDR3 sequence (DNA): TGTGCCAGCAGCCAGACAGGGGCTGGGGAGCAGTACTTC.

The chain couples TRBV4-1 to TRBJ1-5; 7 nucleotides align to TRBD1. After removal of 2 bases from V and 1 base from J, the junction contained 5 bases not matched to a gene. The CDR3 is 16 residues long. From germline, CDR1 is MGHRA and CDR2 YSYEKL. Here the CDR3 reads CASSQQGGSSNQPQHF. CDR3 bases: TGCGCCAGCAGCCAACAAGGGGGCTCAAGCAATCAGCCCCAGCATTTT.

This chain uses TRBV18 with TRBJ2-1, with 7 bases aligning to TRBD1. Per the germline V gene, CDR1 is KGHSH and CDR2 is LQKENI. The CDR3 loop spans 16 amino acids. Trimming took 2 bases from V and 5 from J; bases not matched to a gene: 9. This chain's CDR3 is CASSPGQVGTDNEQFF. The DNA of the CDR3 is TGTGCCAGCTCACCAGGACAGGTCGGAACGGACAATGAGCAGTTCTTC.

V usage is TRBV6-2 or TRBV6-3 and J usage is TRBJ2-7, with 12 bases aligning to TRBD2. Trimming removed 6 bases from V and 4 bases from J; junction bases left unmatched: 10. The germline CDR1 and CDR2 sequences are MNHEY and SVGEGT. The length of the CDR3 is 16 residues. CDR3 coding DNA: TGTGCCAGCAGCCAAACCGGGACTAGCGGGCGGTACGAGCAGTACTTC. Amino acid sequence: CASSQTGTSGRYEQYF.

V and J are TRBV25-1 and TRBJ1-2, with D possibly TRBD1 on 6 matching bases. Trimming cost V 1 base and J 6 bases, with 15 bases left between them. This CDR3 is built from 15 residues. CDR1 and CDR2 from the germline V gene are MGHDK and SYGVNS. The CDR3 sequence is CASSELGGGENGYTF. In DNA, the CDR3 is TGTGCCAGCAGTGAATTAGGGGGGGGCGAGAATGGCTACACCTTC.

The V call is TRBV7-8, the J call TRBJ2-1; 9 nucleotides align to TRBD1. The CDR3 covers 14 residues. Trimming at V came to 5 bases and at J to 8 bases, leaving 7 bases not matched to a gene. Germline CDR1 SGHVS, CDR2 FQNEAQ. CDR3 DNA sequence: TGTGCCAGCAGCCCTGGACAGGGGTCCCATGAGCAGTTCTTC. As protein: CASSPGQGSHEQFF. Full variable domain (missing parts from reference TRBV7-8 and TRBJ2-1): GAGVSQSPRYKVAKRGQDVALRCDPISGHVSLFWYQQALGQGPEFLTYFQNEAQLDKSGLPSDRFFAERPEGSVSTLKIQRTQQEDSAVYLCASSPGQGSHEQFFGPGTRLTVL.

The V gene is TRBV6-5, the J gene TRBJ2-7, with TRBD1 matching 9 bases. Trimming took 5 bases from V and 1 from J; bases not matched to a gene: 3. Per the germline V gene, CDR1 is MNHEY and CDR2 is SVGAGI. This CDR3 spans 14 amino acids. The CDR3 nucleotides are TGTGCCAGCAGTAGGGACAGGGTATCCTACGAGCAGTACTTC. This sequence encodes CASSRDRVSYEQYF.